The 18 T cell receptor beta chains in this list originate from one sample, sequenced in a study of T cells in Graves' hyperthyroidism and ophthalmopathy. RNA transcripts gave rise to amplified TCR beta CDR3 regions. The primer set for the first-round RT-PCR of the TCR CDR3 was HTBI. TCRdb processed the multiplex PCR reads anew with MiXCR; each CDR3 protein has one entry. The profile shows about 540,000 distinct CDR3 sequences, around 45% of them singletons. Material for sequencing was peripheral blood or thyroid tissue (not recorded which). The receptors were gathered from a woman aged 18-29 years with Graves' hyperthyroidism.

The rearrangement uses TRBV9 and TRBJ1-2, with D uncertain. With 4 bases removed from V and 4 bases from J, the gap between germline ends came to 11 bases. The CDR3 loop spans 13 amino acids. Germline V CDR1 and CDR2: SGDLS, YYNGEE. The CDR3 nucleotides read TGTGCCAGCAGCCGTGAGGGAGTCTATGGCTACACCTTC. Translation gives CASSREGVYGYTF.

This sequence joins TRBV9 and TRBJ1-1; tentative D call: TRBD1 (5 bases). Germline CDR1 is SGDLS and CDR2 is YYNGEE. Between the trimmed V and J ends, which lost 2 bases and 4 bases, there was a span of 15 bases. The CDR3 spans 15 residues. DNA of the CDR3: TGTGCCAGCAGCGTCGAGTGGGGGGGGGGCACTGAAGCTTTCTTT. Residues: CASSVEWGGGTEAFF.

This clonotype was counted many times. V and J are TRBV12-3 or TRBV12-4 and TRBJ1-2; D is possibly TRBD1 (6 bases). The CDR3 runs 13 residues. The V end lost 7 bases, the J end lost 4 bases, and 13 bases lay between the germline ends. The CDR3 nucleotides read TGTGCCAGCAATCCGGGACAAAGCTATGGCTACACCTTC. Its protein is CASNPGQSYGYTF.

This clonotype appeared many times. The rearrangement uses TRBV7-8 and TRBJ2-6; D may be TRBD1 (6 bases). Germline loops: CDR1 SGHVS, CDR2 FQNEAQ. CDR3 length: 15 residues. Trimming took off 8 bases at V and 0 bases at J, with 11 bases between the two ends. The CDR3 sequence is CASGQGSSGANVLTF. The DNA for the CDR3 is TGTGCCAGCGGTCAGGGGTCCTCTGGGGCCAACGTCCTGACTTTC.

This clonotype was counted only a few times. CDR3 in DNA: TGTGCCAGCAGCTTAATATTCTCCCCGGGAGAGACCCAGTACTTC. Its translation is CASSLIFSPGETQYF. This rearrangement joins TRBV7-9 to TRBJ2-5, with unresolved D. CDR3 length: 15 residues. Germline V gives CDR1 SEHNR, CDR2 FQNEAQ (reference sequence). The V gene lost 2 bases and the J gene lost 4 bases, with 14 bases spanning the gap.

The chain combines TRBV20-1 with TRBJ2-1; D gene uncertain. CDR3 size: 13 residues. The V end was cut by 4 bases, the J end by 5 bases, with 12 bases between. Per germline, CDR1 DFQATT and CDR2 SNEGSKA (reference sequence). The CDR3 nucleotides read TGCAGTGCTATCGTCACGGCAAACAATGAGCAGTTCTTC. It codes for CSAIVTANNEQFF.

The V and J genes are TRBV20-1 and TRBJ1-2; D ambiguous. Trimming cost V 1 base and J 2 bases, with 8 bases left between them. The CDR3 spans 13 residues. Germline V lookup: CDR1 DFQATT, CDR2 SNEGSKA (reference sequence). The CDR3 spells CSARVLGNYGYTF. CDR3 nucleotides: TGCAGTGCTAGAGTTCTGGGAAACTATGGCTACACCTTC.

Ten or more counts support this clonotype. The chain couples TRBV7-9 to TRBJ2-5; D gene unclear. Germline loops: CDR1 SEHNR, CDR2 FQNEAQ (reference sequence). V was pared by 8 bases and J by 2 bases, with 12 bases between. CDR3 length equals 13 residues. This CDR3 is CASGWAGQETQYF. The CDR3 region has the DNA TGTGCCAGCGGGTGGGCCGGGCAAGAGACCCAGTACTTC.

V gene TRBV20-1 combines with J gene TRBJ2-7; D unclear. V was clipped by 7 bases and J by 2 bases, with 12 bases between them. This CDR3 is built from 12 residues. The germline gives CDR1 DFQATT, CDR2 SNEGSKA (reference sequence). The CDR3: CSGSGGPYEQYF. The CDR3 region has the DNA TGCAGTGGGTCGGGCGGCCCCTACGAGCAGTACTTC.

This clonotype was counted only a few times. The chain recombines TRBV7-6 with TRBJ2-7; TRBD2 is a possible D gene (5 bases). The CDR3 sequence is 13 residues long. The V gene lost 5 bases and the J gene lost 3 bases, with 11 bases spanning the gap. Germline CDR1 and CDR2: SGHVS and FNYEAQ. CDR3 sequence (DNA): TGTGCCAGCAGCCTAAATGAGGGCTACGAGCAGTACTTC. This translates into CASSLNEGYEQYF.

The CDR3 loop is CAIERQGDSYEQYF. The CDR3, as DNA: TGTGCCATCGAGAGGCAGGGAGACAGCTACGAGCAGTACTTC. The chain recombines TRBV7-9 with TRBJ2-7; D assignment may be TRBD1 or TRBD2 (5 bases each). Per the germline V gene, CDR1 is SEHNR and CDR2 is FQNEAQ (reference sequence). With 10 bases removed from V and 3 bases from J, the gap between germline ends came to 19 bases. The CDR3 is 14 residues long.

The rearrangement joins TRBV7-6 to TRBJ2-7; TRBD1 might be the D (5 bases). Trimming removed 4 bases at V and 3 bases at J, with 13 bases between. Germline-derived CDR1 and CDR2 are SGHVS and FNYEAQ. This CDR3 has 14 residues. This CDR3 is CASSYAPTDYEQYF. The CDR3 DNA is TGTGCCAGCAGCTACGCTCCGACAGACTACGAGCAGTACTTC.

This clonotype showed up many times. J is TRBJ1-5 and V is TRBV15, with unresolved D. Trimming cost V 6 bases and J 3 bases, with 18 bases left between them. The germline CDR1 and CDR2 sequences are LNHNV and YYDKDF (reference sequence). CDR3 length: 16 amino acids. CDR3 residues: CATRVRGNGHNQPQHF. The CDR3 DNA reads TGTGCCACCAGGGTGAGAGGCAATGGGCACAATCAGCCCCAGCATTTT.

The chain combines TRBV19 with TRBJ1-6, with D possibly being TRBD1 (6 bases). V was trimmed by 6 bases and J by 6 bases, leaving 12 bases between them. In germline, CDR1 is LNHDA, CDR2 SQIVND (reference sequence). The CDR3 sequence is 14 residues long. The CDR3, as DNA: TGTGCCAGTAGGGGTAGGGGGACTAATTCACCCCTCCACTTT. Protein sequence: CASRGRGTNSPLHF.

This chain connects TRBV2 to TRBJ1-2; no clear D. Trimming shortened V by 3 bases and J by 5 bases, and 13 bases separated the two germline ends. Per germline, CDR1 SNHLY and CDR2 FYNNEI. This CDR3 comprises 14 residues. This CDR3 is CASSEGLAQYGYTF. CDR3 DNA sequence: TGTGCCAGCAGTGAGGGATTGGCGCAGTATGGCTACACCTTC.

J is TRBJ2-7 and V is TRBV7-9, with TRBD1 matching over 8 bases. The germline CDR1 and CDR2 sequences are SEHNR and FQNEAQ (reference sequence). The J segment lost 6 bases and the V segment lost 2 bases, leaving 3 bases of the junction unmatched. The CDR3 totals 13 residues. This chain's CDR3 is CASSLQGAREQYF. The CDR3 coding sequence is TGTGCCAGCAGCTTACAGGGGGCTCGCGAGCAGTACTTC.

This chain links TRBV7-3 with TRBJ2-7; D is possibly TRBD2 (6 bases). The V gene's germline CDR1 is SGHTA and CDR2 FQGTGA. V was clipped by 5 bases and J by 5 bases, with 19 bases between them. This CDR3 comprises 15 residues. CDR3 nucleotides: TGTGCCAGCAGCCATCGGGGGACGTCTGGACACGAGCAGTACTTC. It specifies CASSHRGTSGHEQYF. Supplemented by reference TRBV7-3 and TRBJ2-7, the full variable domain reads GAGVSQTPSNKVTEKGKYVELRCDPISGHTALYWYRQSLGQGPEFLIYFQGTGAADDSGLPNDRFFAVRPEGSVSTLKIQRTERGDSAVYLCASSHRGTSGHEQYFGPGTRLTVT.

The V call is TRBV29-1, the J call TRBJ1-2; maybe TRBD1 (6 bases). V lost 2 bases and J 6 bases, leaving 13 bases between the germline ends. The CDR3 contains 13 residues. From germline, CDR1 is SQVTM and CDR2 ANQGSEA. Written as DNA, the CDR3 is TGCAGCGTTGAAAGGGGGGCATATAATGGCTACACCTTC. This encodes CSVERGAYNGYTF.